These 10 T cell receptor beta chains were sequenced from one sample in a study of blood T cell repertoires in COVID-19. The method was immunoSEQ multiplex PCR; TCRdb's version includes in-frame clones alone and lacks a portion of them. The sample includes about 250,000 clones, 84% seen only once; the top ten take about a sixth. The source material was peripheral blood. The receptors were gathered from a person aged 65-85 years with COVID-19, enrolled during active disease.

CDR3 bases: TGTGCCAGTAGTATCCCTGGGCAGGGGTCCGGTGGGACCCAGTACTTC. Its translation is CASSIPGQGSGGTQYF. This chain connects TRBV19 to TRBJ2-5; a weak D match, TRBD1 (6 bases). CDR3 length equals 16 residues. In germline, CDR1 is LNHDA, CDR2 SQIVND (reference sequence). V lost 3 bases and J 7 bases, leaving 21 bases between the germline ends.

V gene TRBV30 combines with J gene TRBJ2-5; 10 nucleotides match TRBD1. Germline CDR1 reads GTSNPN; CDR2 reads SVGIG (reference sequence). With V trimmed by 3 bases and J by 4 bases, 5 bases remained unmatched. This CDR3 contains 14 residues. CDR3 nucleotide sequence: TGTGCCTGGAGGGCCGGGACAGGGGTAGAGACCCAGTACTTC. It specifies CAWRAGTGVETQYF. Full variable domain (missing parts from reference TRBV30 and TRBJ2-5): SQTIHQWPATLVQPVGSPLSLECTVEGTSNPNLYWYRQAAGRGLQLLFYSVGIGQISSEVPQNLSASRPQDRQFILSSKKLLLSDSGFYLCAWRAGTGVETQYFGPGTRLLVL.

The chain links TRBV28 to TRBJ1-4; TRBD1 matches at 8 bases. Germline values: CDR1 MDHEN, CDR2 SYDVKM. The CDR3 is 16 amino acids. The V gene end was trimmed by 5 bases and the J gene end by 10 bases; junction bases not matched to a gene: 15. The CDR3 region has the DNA TGTGCCAGCAGTACCACGGACAGGGCTAAGGGTGGAAAACTGTTTTTT. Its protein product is CASSTTDRAKGGKLFF.

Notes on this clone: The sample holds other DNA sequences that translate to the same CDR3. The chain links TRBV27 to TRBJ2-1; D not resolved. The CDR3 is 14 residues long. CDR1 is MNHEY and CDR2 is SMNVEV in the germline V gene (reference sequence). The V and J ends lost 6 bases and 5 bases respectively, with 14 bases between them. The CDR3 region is CASSYSLVNNEQFF. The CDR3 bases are TGTGCCAGCAGCTACAGCCTCGTAAACAATGAGCAGTTCTTC.

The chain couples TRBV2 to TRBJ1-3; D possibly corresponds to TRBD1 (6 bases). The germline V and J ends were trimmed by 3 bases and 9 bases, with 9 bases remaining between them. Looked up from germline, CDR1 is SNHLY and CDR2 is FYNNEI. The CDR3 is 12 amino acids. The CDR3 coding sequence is TGTGCCAGCAGTGAGGGGGCACGCACCATATATTTT. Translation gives CASSEGARTIYF. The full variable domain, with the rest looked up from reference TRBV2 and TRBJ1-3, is EPEVTQTPSHQVTQMGQEVILRCVPISNHLYFYWYRQILGQKVEFLVSFYNNEISEKSEIFDDQFSVERPDGSNFTLKIRSTKLEDSAMYFCASSEGARTIYFGEGSWLTVV.

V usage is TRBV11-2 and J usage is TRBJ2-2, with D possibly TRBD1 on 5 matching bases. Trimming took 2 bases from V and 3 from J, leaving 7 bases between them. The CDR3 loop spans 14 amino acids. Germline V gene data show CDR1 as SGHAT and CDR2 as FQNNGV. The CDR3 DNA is TGTGCCAGCAGCTTAAAAGGGGACACCGGGGAGCTGTTTTTT. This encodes CASSLKGDTGELFF.

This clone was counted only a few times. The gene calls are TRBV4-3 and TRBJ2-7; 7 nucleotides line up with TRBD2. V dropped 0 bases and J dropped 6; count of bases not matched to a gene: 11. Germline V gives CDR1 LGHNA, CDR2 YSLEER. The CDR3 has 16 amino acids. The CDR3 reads CASSQEGGSGYGEQYF. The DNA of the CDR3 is TGCGCCAGCAGCCAAGAGGGGGGGTCAGGGTACGGCGAGCAGTACTTC.

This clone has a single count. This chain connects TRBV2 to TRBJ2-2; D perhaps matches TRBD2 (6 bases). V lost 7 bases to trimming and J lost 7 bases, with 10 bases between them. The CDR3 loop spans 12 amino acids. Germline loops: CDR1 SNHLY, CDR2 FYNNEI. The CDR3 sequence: CASTSGYGELFF. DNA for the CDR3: TGTGCCAGCACCAGCGGGTACGGGGAGCTGTTTTTT.

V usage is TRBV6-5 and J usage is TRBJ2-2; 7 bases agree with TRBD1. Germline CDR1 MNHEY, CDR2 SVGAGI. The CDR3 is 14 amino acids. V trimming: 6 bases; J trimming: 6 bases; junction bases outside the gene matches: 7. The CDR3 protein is CASSPDRAAGELFF. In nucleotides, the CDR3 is TGTGCCAGCAGCCCAGACAGGGCGGCCGGGGAGCTGTTTTTT.

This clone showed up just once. The CDR3 is CASRRGGHWAFF. The DNA for the CDR3 is TGTGCCAGCAGGAGGGGAGGACATTGGGCTTTCTTT. This sequence joins TRBV2 and TRBJ1-1; possible D gene TRBD1, 5 bases. V lost 6 bases, J lost 11 bases, and 16 bases lay in between. The CDR3 totals 12 residues. Germline V gives CDR1 SNHLY, CDR2 FYNNEI.